This passage covers 23 T cell receptor beta chains from one sample sequenced in a study of neurological immune-mediated disorders. From the 5' RACE reads, TCRdb called clonotypes with MiXCR, one entry per CDR3 protein. In the table there are about 82,000 distinct CDR3 sequences, just over 2.5% of which are singletons. The sample taken for sequencing was PBMCs. The origin of the receptors is a young woman with multiple sclerosis.

The sample holds many counts of this clonotype. The chain employs TRBV27 and TRBJ2-7, with TRBD2 as a possible D gene (6 bases). The CDR3 runs 14 residues. With 2 bases removed from V and 3 bases from J, the gap between germline ends came to 11 bases. CDR1 is MNHEY, CDR2 SMNVEV, per germline (reference sequence). CDR3: CASSLRSGSYEQYF. As DNA, the CDR3 is TGTGCCAGCAGTTTAAGGTCCGGGAGCTACGAGCAGTACTTC.

This clonotype has ten or more counts. V is TRBV7-9 and J is TRBJ1-6, with D possibly matching TRBD1 (5 bases). From germline, CDR1 is SEHNR and CDR2 FQNEAQ (reference sequence). This CDR3 contains 15 residues. Trimming shortened V by 4 bases and J by 7 bases, and 14 bases separated the two germline ends. CDR3 bases: TGTGCCAGCAGCTCCAGGGTGGGCGGCAATTCACCCCTCCACTTT. This encodes CASSSRVGGNSPLHF.

As for this clonotype: One junction end disagrees with the germline gene, perhaps due to a read error. The V and J genes are TRBV5-1 and TRBJ1-5, with unresolved D. Germline V CDR1 and CDR2: SGHRS, YFSETQ. This CDR3 has 13 residues. The CDR3 reads CASSLGSNQPQNF. DNA of the CDR3: TGCGCCAGCTCACTAGGTAGCAATCAGCCCCAGAATTTT.

This clonotype showed up many times. The rearrangement uses TRBV19 and TRBJ2-6, with a weak D call TRBD2 (5 bases). Germline V gene data show CDR1 as LNHDA and CDR2 as SQIVND (reference sequence). Trimming pared 7 bases from V and 2 bases from J, leaving 9 bases between. The CDR3 length is 14 residues. Here the CDR3 DNA reads TGTGCCAGTAAAAGCGGTCCTGGGGCCAACGTCCTGACTTTC. It specifies CASKSGPGANVLTF. The full variable domain, completed using reference TRBV19 and TRBJ2-6, is DGGITQSPKYLFRKEGQNVTLSCEQNLNHDAMYWYRQDPGQGLRLIYYSQIVNDFQKGDIAEGYSVSREKKESFPLTVTSAQKNPTAFYLCASKSGPGANVLTFGAGSRLTVL.

This clonotype was counted many times. V and J are TRBV5-1 and TRBJ2-7; D gene ambiguous. The CDR3 is made up of 12 amino acids. The germline CDR1 and CDR2 sequences are SGHRS and YFSETQ. Trimming pared 3 bases from V and 1 base from J, leaving 5 bases between. DNA for the CDR3: TGCGCCAGCAGCTCCCAATCCTACGAGCAGTACTTC. This encodes CASSSQSYEQYF.

This clonotype was observed at least ten times. The chain employs TRBV7-2 and TRBJ2-1, with 7 bases matching TRBD1. Germline CDR1 and CDR2: SGHTA and FQGNSA. The CDR3 has 13 residues. V shed 3 bases, J shed 7 bases, and the junction held 3 bases outside the gene matches. DNA for the CDR3: TGTGCCAGCAGCTTCGACAGGGTTAATGAGCAGTTCTTC. Protein product: CASSFDRVNEQFF.

This clonotype was counted ten times or more. J is TRBJ1-6 and V is TRBV28, with unresolved D. Germline assignment: CDR1 MDHEN and CDR2 SYDVKM. The CDR3 sequence is 12 residues long. Trimming took 2 bases from V and 12 from J, leaving 8 bases between them. The CDR3 sequence: CASSLGLLPLHF. CDR3 DNA: TGTGCCAGCAGTTTAGGGTTGCTACCCCTCCACTTT.

The table lists this clonotype with many counts. V usage is TRBV20-1 and J usage is TRBJ1-4; possibly TRBD1 for D (5 bases). Germline V gene data show CDR1 as DFQATT and CDR2 as SNEGSKA (reference sequence). This CDR3 contains 12 residues. Trimming pared 2 bases from V and 7 bases from J, leaving 8 bases between. In nucleotides, the CDR3 is TGCAGTGCTAGACAGGGACGTGAAAAACTGTTTTTT. Amino acid sequence: CSARQGREKLFF.

The rearrangement joins TRBV19 to TRBJ2-5, with 13 bases lining up with TRBD2. J was trimmed by 5 bases and V by 5 bases; bases with no gene match: 11. The CDR3 has 17 residues. Germline loops: CDR1 LNHDA, CDR2 SQIVND (reference sequence). This chain's CDR3 is CASSVLAGGPSVETQYF. CDR3 in DNA: TGTGCCAGTAGTGTACTAGCGGGAGGGCCTTCGGTGGAGACCCAGTACTTC.

This clonotype was recorded at least ten times. The V and J genes are TRBV5-6 and TRBJ2-1; D tentatively fits TRBD1 or TRBD2 (5 bases each). Germline V gives CDR1 SGHDT, CDR2 YYEEEE. Trimming took 4 bases from V and 8 from J, leaving 16 bases between them. This CDR3 is built from 14 residues. CDR3: CASSPGRGFDEQFF. The CDR3 nucleotides are TGTGCCAGCAGCCCGGGACGAGGTTTCGATGAGCAGTTCTTC.

This clonotype has ten or more counts. The chain has TRBV20-1 and TRBJ2-7; D may correspond to TRBD1 or TRBD2 (5 bases each). The CDR3 consists of 11 residues. V lost 2 bases and J 4 bases, leaving 6 bases between the germline ends. Germline CDR1 DFQATT, CDR2 SNEGSKA (reference sequence). The CDR3 DNA is TGCAGTGCTAGATGGGGGTACGAGCAGTACTTC. Protein: CSARWGYEQYF.

Ten or more counts support this clonotype. CDR3 region: CASSPPGGGYTF. CDR3 coding DNA: TGTGCCAGCAGCCCACCCGGAGGGGGCTACACCTTC. The chain links TRBV9 to TRBJ1-2, with D unclear. This CDR3 is built from 12 residues. Germline V gene data show CDR1 as SGDLS and CDR2 as YYNGEE. V lost 4 bases, J lost 8 bases, and 12 bases lay in between. The variable domain in full, completed from reference TRBV9 and TRBJ1-2, reads DSGVTQTPKHLITATGQRVTLRCSPRSGDLSVYWYQQSLDQGLQFLIQYYNGEERAKGNILERFSAQQFPDLHSELNLSSLELGDSALYFCASSPPGGGYTFGSGTRLTVV.

This clonotype has a count of ten or more. CDR3 nucleotides: TGTGCCAGCAGTTACGCGGGGCAGGGGATTGAAGCTTTCTTT. Translated: CASSYAGQGIEAFF. The chain is built from TRBV6-2 or TRBV6-3 and TRBJ1-1, with D possibly being TRBD1 (6 bases). V dropped 2 bases and J dropped 7 bases, with 14 bases sitting between them. This CDR3 has 14 amino acids. CDR1 is MNHEY and CDR2 is SVGEGT in the germline V gene.

This clonotype was counted at least ten times. V is TRBV20-1 and J is TRBJ1-1; the D is unclear. The ends were cut back, 7 bases at V and 3 bases at J, with 9 bases in the middle. The germline CDR1 and CDR2 sequences are DFQATT and SNEGSKA (reference sequence). The CDR3 spans 11 residues. The CDR3 loop is CSEMGYTEAFF. CDR3 nucleotides: TGCAGTGAAATGGGTTACACTGAAGCTTTCTTT.

In its sample, this clonotype was seen many times. This chain joins TRBV7-9 and TRBJ2-5; perhaps TRBD2 as D (6 bases). The CDR3 spans 13 residues. Trimming stripped 3 bases from V and 3 bases from J, with 8 bases between. Germline V lookup: CDR1 SEHNR, CDR2 FQNEAQ (reference sequence). CDR3 region: CASSFTSKETQYF. The CDR3 DNA follows: TGTGCCAGCAGCTTTACTAGCAAAGAGACCCAGTACTTC.

This clonotype was found many times. The chain combines TRBV11-3 with TRBJ2-1, with TRBD2 matching over 14 bases. Trimming removed 5 bases from V and 8 bases from J; junction bases left unmatched: 8. The CDR3 is 16 residues long. Germline assignment: CDR1 SGHNT and CDR2 YENEEA. CDR3: CASSQRGLAGVDEQFF. The CDR3 region has the DNA TGTGCCAGCAGCCAGAGGGGACTAGCGGGAGTTGATGAGCAGTTCTTC. Drawing the rest from reference TRBV11-3 and TRBJ2-1, the complete variable domain is EAGVVQSPRYKIIEKKQPVAFWCNPISGHNTLYWYLQNLGQGPELLIRYENEEAVDDSQLPKDRFSAERLKGVDSTLKIQPAELGDSAVYLCASSQRGLAGVDEQFFGPGTRLTVL.

Comment on this clonotype: This may come from a read error, since a much larger clone is one base off. The CDR3 ends on some other residue instead of the conserved phenylalanine or tryptophan, so this is likely a read error. The gene calls are TRBV27 and TRBJ2-7; 7 nucleotides match TRBD1. Germline V gives CDR1 MNHEY, CDR2 SMNVEV (reference sequence). V shed 0 bases and J 2 bases; nucleotides not matched to a gene: 1. The CDR3 has 14 amino acids. The CDR3 DNA is TGTGCCAGCAGTTTATCAGGGGGCCCCTACGAGCAGTACATC. It codes for CASSLSGGPYEQYI.

This clonotype occurred many times. V gene TRBV20-1 combines with J gene TRBJ2-7, with 10 nucleotides matching TRBD2. CDR1 DFQATT and CDR2 SNEGSKA come from the germline V gene (reference sequence). Unmatched junction bases numbered 5, after V lost 0 bases and J lost 3 bases. This CDR3 spans 15 amino acids. CDR3 amino acids: CSARDRTSGSYEQYF. The CDR3 DNA reads as TGCAGTGCTAGAGATAGGACTAGCGGAAGCTACGAGCAGTACTTC.

This clonotype was seen a few times. The chain employs TRBV29-1 and TRBJ1-4; D unresolved. CDR1 is SQVTM and CDR2 is ANQGSEA in the germline V gene. The CDR3 extends over 12 amino acids. V lost 1 base and J lost 8, with 8 bases in between. The CDR3 spells CSVEGLEEKLFF. The CDR3 bases are TGCAGCGTTGAAGGGTTAGAGGAAAAACTGTTTTTT.

This clonotype was seen ten or more times. The V call is TRBV10-3, the J call TRBJ1-5; D might be TRBD1 (5 bases). The V gene lost 3 bases and the J gene lost 2 bases, with 11 bases spanning the gap. The CDR3 loop spans 15 amino acids. CDR1 ENHRY and CDR2 SYGVKD come from the germline V gene. The CDR3 sequence: CAISDTSTGNQPQHF. The CDR3 DNA reads TGTGCCATCAGTGATACGTCGACAGGCAATCAGCCCCAGCATTTT.

This clonotype came up many times. J is TRBJ2-7 and V is TRBV6-6; 10 bases line up with TRBD1. Germline assignment: CDR1 MNHNY and CDR2 SVGAGI (reference sequence). This CDR3 is built from 17 residues. After removal of 0 bases from V and 5 bases from J, the junction contained 10 bases not matched to a gene. As DNA, the CDR3 is TGTGCCAGCAGTTACTCGACCTCCCCGGGACAGGGGAACGAGCAGTACTTC. Translation: CASSYSTSPGQGNEQYF.

A remark on this clonotype: An end of the junction differs from the germline gene, which may be a read error. The chain links TRBV12-3 or TRBV12-4 to TRBJ1-6; D possibly corresponds to TRBD1 (5 bases). This CDR3 comprises 13 residues. The CDR3 protein is CASSLWGDSTLNF. In DNA, the CDR3 is TGTGCCAGCAGTTTATGGGGGGATTCAACCCTCAACTTT.

This clonotype was observed many times. The chain's CDR3 is CATSPTPSLDWETQYF. The CDR3 region has the DNA TGTGCCACCAGCCCGACCCCATCACTAGATTGGGAGACCCAGTACTTC. The rearrangement links TRBV15 to TRBJ2-5, with a possible D match to TRBD2 (5 bases). This CDR3 is 16 amino acids long. Between the trimmed V and J ends, which lost 5 bases and 5 bases, there was a span of 21 bases. CDR1 is LNHNV, CDR2 YYDKDF, per germline (reference sequence). Combining the CDR3 with reference TRBV15 and TRBJ2-5 gives the whole variable domain DAMVIQNPRYQVTQFGKPVTLSCSQTLNHNVMYWYQQKSSQAPKLLFHYYDKDFNNEADTPDNFQSRRPNTSFCFLDIRSPGLGDTAMYLCATSPTPSLDWETQYFGPGTRLLVL.